The source of this TCR beta chain is a study of a mutant IDH1 vaccine in newly diagnosed glioma. V was trimmed by 5 bases and J by 1 base, leaving 11 bases between them. The CDR3 has 13 amino acids. The germline gives CDR1 SQVTM, CDR2 ANQGSEA. Concerning this clone itself: Its antigen is as yet unknown.

The protocol was immunoSEQ multiplex PCR, while the TCRdb copy is restricted to in-frame clones and leaves out a portion. In the table there are some 30,000 clones, 88% of which are singletons. Described time point: week 23, last vaccination. Vaccination comprised doses that each held 300 ug of mutant IDH1 20-mer peptide, plus topical imiquimod. V gene TRBV29-1 combines with J gene TRBJ1-2; a weak D match, TRBD1 (6 bases). The sequencing used PBMCs, collected from a glioma patient whose treatment included an IDH1 peptide vaccine. The receptor comes from a man in his forties or fifties with glioma. CDR3 region: CSVRPDSNYGYTF. In DNA form, the CDR3 reads TGCAGCGTTAGGCCGGACAGTAACTATGGCTACACCTTC.